This T cell receptor (beta chain) was found in a study of cytotoxic CD8 clonotypes in ibrutinib-treated CLL. As for the study in general: Response sampling took place at median 12 months of treatment, range 6 to 36.

The table lists this clone with a count of one. Its antigen is still unknown. Assay used: immunoSEQ multiplex PCR; TCRdb lists only in-frame clones, some missing. The sample holds approximately 100,000 clones; 58% are singletons and the top ten take approximately 35%. Per the germline V gene, CDR1 is SGHNT and CDR2 is YENEEA. CDR3 length: 13 amino acids. V lost 2 bases to trimming and J lost 0 bases, with 1 base between them. Overall study findings and caveats: Few clonotypes were public, and these shrank or held steady under treatment.

This material consisted of PBMCs, taken after 24 months of ibrutinib treatment. The V gene is TRBV11-3, the J gene TRBJ1-4, with unresolved D. The receptor's source is a human donor with chronic lymphocytic leukemia. CDR3 sequence reads: CASSLPTNEKLFF. As DNA, the CDR3 is TGTGCCAGCAGCTTACCAACTAATGAAAAACTGTTTTTT.